Below are 7 T cell receptor beta chains sequenced from a single sample in a study of T cells in Graves' hyperthyroidism and ophthalmopathy. RNA transcripts were the template for amplifying TCR beta CDR3 regions. The primer set for the first-round RT-PCR of the TCR CDR3 was HTBI. TCRdb re-called the multiplex PCR reads through MiXCR, storing one row per CDR3 protein. The repertoire holds over 550,000 distinct CDR3 sequences, with roughly 17% as singletons. Sequenced sample: blood. Source of these receptors: a woman under 30 with Graves' hyperthyroidism.

J is TRBJ1-2 and V is TRBV30; 7 positions agree with TRBD1. V shed 0 bases, J shed 8 bases, and the junction held 12 bases outside the gene matches. The germline gives CDR1 GTSNPN, CDR2 SVGIG (reference sequence). CDR3 length: 15 residues. DNA for the CDR3: TGTGCCTGGAGTGTATCACAGGGGTCCCAGGACGGCTACACCTTC. As protein: CAWSVSQGSQDGYTF.

The V call is TRBV7-9, the J call TRBJ1-4; 9 bases align to TRBD1. The V segment lost 0 bases and the J segment 4 bases; nucleotides outside the gene matches: 6. The CDR3 contains 17 residues. The germline V gene has CDR1 SEHNR and CDR2 FQNEAQ (reference sequence). DNA of the CDR3: TGTGCCAGCAGCTTAGCCGACCCGACAGGGGGTAATGAAAAACTGTTTTTT. It translates to CASSLADPTGGNEKLFF.

This clonotype was found a few times. The CDR3 reads CASSQVPVNEQFF. The CDR3 DNA is TGTGCCAGCAGCCAAGTCCCAGTCAATGAGCAGTTCTTC. The rearrangement uses TRBV3-1 and TRBJ2-1; D gene ambiguous. This CDR3 contains 13 residues. V lost 1 base and J lost 6, with 7 bases in between. The germline V gene has CDR1 LGHDT and CDR2 YNNKEL (reference sequence).

In its sample, this clonotype was seen a few times. The chain employs TRBV7-3 and TRBJ2-3; D might be TRBD2 (6 bases). The CDR3 loop spans 13 amino acids. Germline lookup yields CDR1 SGHTA and CDR2 FQGTGA. V was cut by 4 bases and J by 4 bases, with 9 bases left in between. CDR3 DNA sequence: TGTGCCAGCAGCTCGGGGGAGGCAGATACGCAGTATTTT. This translates into CASSSGEADTQYF.

This clonotype was counted a few times. Mismatch with germline at one junction end may stem from a read error. This chain links TRBV5-1 with TRBJ2-5, with D perhaps assigned TRBD1 or TRBD2 (5 bases each). This CDR3 contains 14 residues. Per the germline V gene, CDR1 is SGHRS and CDR2 is YFSETQ. As DNA, the CDR3 is TGCGCCAGCAGCTTAGAAAGAACCGGGGCCGAGGTTCACTTC. It translates to CASSLERTGAEVHF.

Worth noting for this clonotype: Relative to the germline gene, one junction end is altered; a read error may explain this. V and J are TRBV7-7 and TRBJ1-3; D is unclear. The length of the CDR3 is 14 residues. Germline CDR1 SSHAT, CDR2 FNYEAQ (reference sequence). The CDR3 DNA reads as TGTGCTAGCAGCCCTTTGGACTCTGGAAACACCATATATTTT. This sequence encodes CASSPLDSGNTIYF.

The chain joins TRBV3-1 to TRBJ1-3; the D is unclear. This CDR3 contains 17 residues. Germline lookup yields CDR1 LGHDT and CDR2 YNNKEL (reference sequence). V was shortened by 3 bases and J by 0 bases, with 15 bases between the two germline ends. CDR3 DNA sequence: TGTGCCAGCAGCCATTGTTCGGCAGGAATCTCTGGAAACACCATATATTTT. Encoded protein: CASSHCSAGISGNTIYF.